The 14 T cell receptor beta chains below all came from one sample that was sequenced in a study of blood T cell repertoires in COVID-19. Clones were sequenced by immunoSEQ multiplex PCR, and TCRdb holds only the in-frame ones, with some missing. This sample yields roughly 100,000 clones, of which 87% are seen a single time; about 16% belongs to the top ten. Sequencing was done on a sample of peripheral blood. Every receptor here comes from a man aged 45-65 years with acute or convalescent COVID-19.

The chain recombines TRBV7-6 with TRBJ2-5; 10 bases line up with TRBD2. CDR1 and CDR2 (germline): SGHVS, FNYEAQ. Trimming took 5 bases from V and 5 from J; bases not matched to a gene: 8. The CDR3 sequence is 15 residues long. This chain's CDR3 is CASSRTSGWGETQYF. The CDR3 DNA follows: TGTGCCAGCAGCCGGACTAGCGGCTGGGGGGAGACCCAGTACTTC.

This clone has a handful of counts. This chain links TRBV19 with TRBJ2-1, with TRBD2 identical over 7 bases. Germline V gives CDR1 LNHDA, CDR2 SQIVND (reference sequence). The length of the CDR3 is 16 residues. After removal of 8 bases from V and 1 base from J, the junction contained 11 bases not matched to a gene. CDR3 amino acids: CASSVGGGRSYNEQFF. CDR3 nucleotide sequence: TGTGCCAGTTCTGTTGGGGGAGGGCGTTCCTACAATGAGCAGTTCTTC. The variable domain in full, completed from reference TRBV19 and TRBJ2-1, reads DGGITQSPKYLFRKEGQNVTLSCEQNLNHDAMYWYRQDPGQGLRLIYYSQIVNDFQKGDIAEGYSVSREKKESFPLTVTSAQKNPTAFYLCASSVGGGRSYNEQFFGPGTRLTVL.

The V and J genes are TRBV7-6 and TRBJ2-5; TRBD2 agrees at 12 bases. V was pared by 5 bases and J by 6 bases, with 10 bases of the junction left unmatched. Germline CDR1 SGHVS, CDR2 FNYEAQ. This CDR3 spans 16 amino acids. As DNA, the CDR3 is TGTGCCAGCAGCCCTTCGACTAGCGGGAGTGAAAAGACCCAGTACTTC. This gives the protein CASSPSTSGSEKTQYF.

The chain joins TRBV7-2 to TRBJ2-3, with 7 bases lining up with TRBD1. The CDR3 runs to 14 residues. Per germline, CDR1 SGHTA and CDR2 FQGNSA. J lost 6 bases, V lost 5 bases, and 8 bases had no gene match. The CDR3: CASSADRTRDTQYF. Here the CDR3 DNA reads TGTGCCAGCAGCGCGGACAGGACCAGGGATACGCAGTATTTT. Using reference TRBV7-2 and TRBJ2-3 for the parts outside the CDR3, the full variable domain is GAGVSQSPSNKVTEKGKDVELRCDPISGHTALYWYRQSLGQGLEFLIYFQGNSAPDKSGLPSDRFSAERTGGSVSTLTIQRTQQEDSAVYLCASSADRTRDTQYFGPGTRLTVL.

The J gene is TRBJ1-1, the V gene TRBV5-5; 7 nucleotides agree with TRBD1. J gave up 4 bases and V 4 bases, and 4 bases lay outside the gene matches. This CDR3 comprises 13 residues. Germline V lookup: CDR1 SGHKS, CDR2 YYEKEE (reference sequence). Here the CDR3 reads CASSRDRVTEAFF. Here the CDR3 DNA reads TGTGCCAGCAGCCGAGACAGGGTCACTGAAGCTTTCTTT.

The table lists this clone with a count of one. The rearrangement links TRBV2 to TRBJ2-1; TRBD2 matches 10 bases. This CDR3 has 15 residues. With 5 bases clipped from V and 0 bases from J, the junction kept 1 base outside the gene matches. The germline CDR1 and CDR2 sequences are SNHLY and FYNNEI. In nucleotides, the CDR3 is TGTGCCAGCAGTTCTAGCGGGAGCTCCTACAATGAGCAGTTCTTC. It is translated as CASSSSGSSYNEQFF.

The chain combines TRBV28 with TRBJ2-7; D is unresolved. CDR1 is MDHEN and CDR2 is SYDVKM in the germline V gene. The CDR3 spans 17 residues. Trimming shortened V by 6 bases and J by 1 base, and 22 bases separated the two germline ends. CDR3 amino acids: CASSQNPPSPRSYEQYF. The CDR3 bases are TGTGCCAGCAGCCAAAACCCACCATCCCCGAGGTCCTACGAGCAGTACTTC.

This chain joins TRBV5-1 and TRBJ2-1, with unresolved D. V lost 3 bases and J 0 bases, leaving 10 bases between the germline ends. CDR3 length equals 15 residues. The germline CDR1 and CDR2 sequences are SGHRS and YFSETQ. The CDR3 DNA sequence: TGCGCCAGCAGCTCCATTAGGAGCTCCTACAATGAGCAGTTCTTC. This codes for CASSSIRSSYNEQFF.

The chain employs TRBV3-1 (or the pseudogene TRBV3-2) and TRBJ1-1; 7 positions agree with TRBD1. Trimming removed 4 bases from V and 11 bases from J; junction bases left unmatched: 16. Germline lookup yields CDR1 LGHDT and CDR2 YNNKEL (reference sequence). The CDR3 is 15 amino acids. The CDR3 protein is CASSRGAGGSAWAFF. The DNA of the CDR3 is TGTGCCAGCAGCCGGGGGGCAGGGGGTTCGGCTTGGGCTTTCTTT.

The chain uses TRBV5-1 and TRBJ1-4, with a weak D call TRBD1 (6 bases). Germline V gene data show CDR1 as SGHRS and CDR2 as YFSETQ. Between the trimmed V and J ends, which lost 3 bases and 2 bases, there was a span of 17 bases. The length of the CDR3 is 17 residues. The CDR3 DNA is TGCGCCAGCAGCTGGGGCTTCCTACAGGGTACTAATGAAAAACTGTTTTTT. Encoded protein: CASSWGFLQGTNEKLFF.

The J gene is TRBJ1-1, the V gene TRBV19; 9 bases match TRBD1. This CDR3 contains 15 residues. Germline V lookup: CDR1 LNHDA, CDR2 SQIVND (reference sequence). V lost 5 bases to trimming and J lost 0 bases; unmatched junction nucleotides: 4. Here the CDR3 reads CASSPWTGVNTEAFF. Written as DNA, the CDR3 is TGTGCCAGTAGTCCATGGACAGGGGTGAACACTGAAGCTTTCTTT.

This chain joins TRBV5-1 and TRBJ2-2; 11 nucleotides align to TRBD2. The V gene end was trimmed by 4 bases and the J gene end by 7 bases; junction bases not matched to a gene: 3. The CDR3 loop spans 14 amino acids. In germline, CDR1 is SGHRS, CDR2 YFSETQ. CDR3 coding DNA: TGCGCCAGCAGCCTAGCGGGAGGCGGCGGGGAGCTGTTTTTT. Translating gives CASSLAGGGGELFF.

This chain links TRBV30 with TRBJ2-1, with 8 bases aligning to TRBD1. The CDR3 has 19 residues. Germline assignment: CDR1 GTSNPN and CDR2 SVGIG (reference sequence). V lost 4 bases, J lost 0 bases, and 17 bases stayed unmatched. This chain's CDR3 is CAWKYGQGAKQSSYNEQFF. CDR3 bases: TGTGCCTGGAAGTACGGACAGGGAGCTAAACAAAGCTCCTACAATGAGCAGTTCTTC. The complete variable domain, with remaining parts taken from reference TRBV30 and TRBJ2-1, reads SQTIHQWPATLVQPVGSPLSLECTVEGTSNPNLYWYRQAAGRGLQLLFYSVGIGQISSEVPQNLSASRPQDRQFILSSKKLLLSDSGFYLCAWKYGQGAKQSSYNEQFFGPGTRLTVL.

The V call is TRBV25-1, the J call TRBJ2-5; possible D gene TRBD1, 5 bases. The CDR3 length is 13 residues. The V gene's germline CDR1 is MGHDK and CDR2 SYGVNS. V lost 3 bases and J lost 7, with 12 bases in between. CDR3 bases: TGTGCCAGCAGTGAGAATCGAAGGGGGACCCAGTACTTC. It specifies CASSENRRGTQYF.